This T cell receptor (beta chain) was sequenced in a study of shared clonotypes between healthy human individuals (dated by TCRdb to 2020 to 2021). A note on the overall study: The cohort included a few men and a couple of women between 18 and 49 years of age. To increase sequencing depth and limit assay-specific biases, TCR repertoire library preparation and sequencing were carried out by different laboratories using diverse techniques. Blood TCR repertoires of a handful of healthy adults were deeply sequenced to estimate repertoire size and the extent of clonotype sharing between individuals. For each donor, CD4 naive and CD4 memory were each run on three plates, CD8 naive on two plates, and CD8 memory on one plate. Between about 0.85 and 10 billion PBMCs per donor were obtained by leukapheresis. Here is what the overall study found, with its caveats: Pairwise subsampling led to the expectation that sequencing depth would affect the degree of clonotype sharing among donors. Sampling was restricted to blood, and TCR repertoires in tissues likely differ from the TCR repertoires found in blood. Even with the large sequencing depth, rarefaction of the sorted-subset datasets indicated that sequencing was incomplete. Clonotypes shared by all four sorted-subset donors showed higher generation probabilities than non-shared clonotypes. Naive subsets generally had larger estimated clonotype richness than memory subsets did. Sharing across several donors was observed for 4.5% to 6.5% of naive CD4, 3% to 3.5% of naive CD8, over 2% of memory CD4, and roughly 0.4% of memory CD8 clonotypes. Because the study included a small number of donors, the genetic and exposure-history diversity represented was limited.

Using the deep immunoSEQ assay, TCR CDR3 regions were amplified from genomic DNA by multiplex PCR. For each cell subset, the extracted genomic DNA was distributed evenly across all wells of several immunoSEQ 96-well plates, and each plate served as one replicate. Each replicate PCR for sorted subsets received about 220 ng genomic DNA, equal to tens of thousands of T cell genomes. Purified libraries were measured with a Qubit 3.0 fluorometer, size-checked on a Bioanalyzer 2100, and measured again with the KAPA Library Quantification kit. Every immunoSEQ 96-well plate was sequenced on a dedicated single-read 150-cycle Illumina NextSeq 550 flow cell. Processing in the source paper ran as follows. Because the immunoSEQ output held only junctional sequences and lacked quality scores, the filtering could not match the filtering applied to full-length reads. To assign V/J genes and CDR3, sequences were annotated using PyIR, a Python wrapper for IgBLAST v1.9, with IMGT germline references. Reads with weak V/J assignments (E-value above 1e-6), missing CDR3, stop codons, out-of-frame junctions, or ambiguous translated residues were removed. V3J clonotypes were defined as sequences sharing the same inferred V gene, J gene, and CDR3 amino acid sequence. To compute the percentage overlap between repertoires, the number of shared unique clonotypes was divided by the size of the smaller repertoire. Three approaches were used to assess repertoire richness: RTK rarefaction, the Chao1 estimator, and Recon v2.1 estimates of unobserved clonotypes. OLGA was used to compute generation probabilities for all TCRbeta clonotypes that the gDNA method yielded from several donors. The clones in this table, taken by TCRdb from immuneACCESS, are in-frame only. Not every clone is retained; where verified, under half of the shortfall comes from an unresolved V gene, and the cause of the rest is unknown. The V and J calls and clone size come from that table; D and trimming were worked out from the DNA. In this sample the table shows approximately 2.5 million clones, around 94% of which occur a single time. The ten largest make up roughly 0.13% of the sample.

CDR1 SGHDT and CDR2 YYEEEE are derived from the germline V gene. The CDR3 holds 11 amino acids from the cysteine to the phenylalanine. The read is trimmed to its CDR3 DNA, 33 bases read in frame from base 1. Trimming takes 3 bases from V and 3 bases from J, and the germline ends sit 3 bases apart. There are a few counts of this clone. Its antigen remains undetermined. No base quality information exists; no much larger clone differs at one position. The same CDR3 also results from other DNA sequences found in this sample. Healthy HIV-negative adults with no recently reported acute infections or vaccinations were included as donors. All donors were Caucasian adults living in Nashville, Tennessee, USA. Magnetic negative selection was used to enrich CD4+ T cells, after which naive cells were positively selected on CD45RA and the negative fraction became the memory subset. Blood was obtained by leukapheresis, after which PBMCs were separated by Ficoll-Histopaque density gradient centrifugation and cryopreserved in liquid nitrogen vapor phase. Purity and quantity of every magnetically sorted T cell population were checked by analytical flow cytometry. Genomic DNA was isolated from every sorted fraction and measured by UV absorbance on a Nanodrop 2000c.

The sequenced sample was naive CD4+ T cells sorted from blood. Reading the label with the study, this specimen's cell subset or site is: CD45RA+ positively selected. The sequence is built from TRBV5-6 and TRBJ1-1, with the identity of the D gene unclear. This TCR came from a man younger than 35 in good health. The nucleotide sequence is TGTGCCAGCAGCTCATACACTGAAGCTTTCTTT. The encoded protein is CASSSYTEAFF.